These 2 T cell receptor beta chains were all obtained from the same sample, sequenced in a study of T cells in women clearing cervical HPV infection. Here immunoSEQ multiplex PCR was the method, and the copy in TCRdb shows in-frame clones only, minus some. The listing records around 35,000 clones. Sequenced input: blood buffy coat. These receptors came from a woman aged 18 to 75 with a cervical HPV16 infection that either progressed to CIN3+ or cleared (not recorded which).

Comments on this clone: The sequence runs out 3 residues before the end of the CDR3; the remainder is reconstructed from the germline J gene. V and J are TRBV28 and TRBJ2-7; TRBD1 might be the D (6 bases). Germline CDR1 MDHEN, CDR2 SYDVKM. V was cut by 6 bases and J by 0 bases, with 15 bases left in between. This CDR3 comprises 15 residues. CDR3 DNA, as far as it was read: TGTGCCAGCAGCCCTCGGACAGATAACTCCTACGAG. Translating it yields CASSPRTDNSYE. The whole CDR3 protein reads CASSPRTDNSYEQYF.

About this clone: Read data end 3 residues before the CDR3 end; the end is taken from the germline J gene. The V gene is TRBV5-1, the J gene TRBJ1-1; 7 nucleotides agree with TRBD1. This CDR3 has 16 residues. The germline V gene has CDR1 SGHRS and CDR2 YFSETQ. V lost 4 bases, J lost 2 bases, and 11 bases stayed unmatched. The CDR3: CASSPVTGSANTEAFF. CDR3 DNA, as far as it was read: TGCGCCAGCAGCCCAGTGACAGGGTCCGCCAACACTGAA.